This is a list of T cell receptor beta chains from one sample in a study of T-cell memory formation after mild COVID-19. TCRdb reprocessed the 5' RACE reads via MiXCR and lists one record per CDR3 protein. The data contain under 300,000 distinct CDR3 sequences, about 20% of them singletons. The sample comprised PBMCs or a T cell subset sorted from them (not recorded which). The receptors were sampled from a man between 18 and 29 years old who had mild COVID-19 (a few samples of this study predate the infection). Cell type and time point are not known. Each CDR3 is given without its conserved first and last residue.

TRBV7-2	TRBJ1-6	ASSLYNRGSSPLH
TRBV4-2	TRBJ1-5	ASSRQGWSQPQH
TRBV5-1	TRBJ2-1	ASSFGTAYNEQF
TRBV15	TRBJ1-2	ATSKEQNYGYT
TRBV7-3	TRBJ2-3	ASSLYPGPITDTQY
TRBV9	TRBJ2-5	ASSPSPYSEGMGETQY
TRBV5-1	TRBJ2-7	ASSSRGAYEQY
TRBV30	TRBJ1-1	AWRTVNTEAF
TRBV5-1	TRBJ2-3	ASSRWTGGGDTQY
TRBV9	TRBJ2-1	ASSAGGGQGNNEQF
TRBV5-6	TRBJ2-5	ASSLFATAAGTQY
TRBV5-1	TRBJ1-2	ASSQAPQSTNYGYT
TRBV5-1	TRBJ2-5	ASSLMTDQETQY
TRBV20-1	TRBJ1-1	SARDPGTGGMEAF
TRBV25-1	TRBJ1-1	ASRTVTSRAEAF
TRBV6-5	TRBJ2-7	ASSSTPTYEQY
TRBV7-8	TRBJ1-2	ASSLAGQPTHYGYT
TRBV12-3/TRBV12-4	TRBJ1-2	ASSSRGHDGYT